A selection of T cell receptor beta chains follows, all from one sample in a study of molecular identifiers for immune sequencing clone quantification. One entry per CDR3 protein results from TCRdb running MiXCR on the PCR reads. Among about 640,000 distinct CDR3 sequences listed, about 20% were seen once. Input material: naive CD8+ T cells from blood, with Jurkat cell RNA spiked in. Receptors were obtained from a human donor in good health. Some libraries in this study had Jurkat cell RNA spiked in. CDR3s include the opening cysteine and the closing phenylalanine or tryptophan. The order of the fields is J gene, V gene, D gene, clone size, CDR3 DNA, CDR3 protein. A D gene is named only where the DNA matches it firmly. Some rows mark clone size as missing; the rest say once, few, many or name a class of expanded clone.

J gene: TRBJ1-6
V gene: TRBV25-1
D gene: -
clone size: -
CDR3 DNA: TGTGCCAGCAGTGAGAGTGACTCCTATAATTCACCCCTCCACTTT
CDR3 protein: CASSESDSYNSPLHF

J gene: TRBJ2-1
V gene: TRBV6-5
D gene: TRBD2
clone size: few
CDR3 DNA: TGTGCCAGCAGTTACTCGCTTGGACTAGCGGCAAATGAGCAGTTCTTC
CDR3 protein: CASSYSLGLAANEQFF

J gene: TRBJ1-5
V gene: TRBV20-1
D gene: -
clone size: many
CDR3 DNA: TGCAGTGCTAGACCTCCTGGGGCTGGTCAGCCCCAGCATTTT
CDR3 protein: CSARPPGAGQPQHF

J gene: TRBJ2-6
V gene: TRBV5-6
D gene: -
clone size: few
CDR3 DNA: TGTGCCAGCAGCTTGATACAGGAGGGTGTCAACGTCCTGACTTTC
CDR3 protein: CASSLIQEGVNVLTF

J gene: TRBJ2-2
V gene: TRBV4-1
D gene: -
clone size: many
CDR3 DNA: TGCGCCAGCAGCCAAGGCCCATCGAACACCGGGGAGCTGTTTTTT
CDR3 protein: CASSQGPSNTGELFF

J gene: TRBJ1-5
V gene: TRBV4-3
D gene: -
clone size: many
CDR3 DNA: TGCGCCAGCAGCCAAGATATCAGTAGCAATCAGCCCCAGCATTTT
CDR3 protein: CASSQDISSNQPQHF

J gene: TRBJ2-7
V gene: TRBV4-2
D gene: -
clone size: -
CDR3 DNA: TGTGCCAGCAGCCAGATCGACGGCTACGAGCAGTACTTC
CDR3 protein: CASSQIDGYEQYF

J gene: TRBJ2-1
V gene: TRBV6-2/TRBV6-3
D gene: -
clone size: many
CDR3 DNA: TGTGCCAGCAGACAGGGATTCTCAAATGAGCAGTTCTTC
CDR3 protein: CASRQGFSNEQFF

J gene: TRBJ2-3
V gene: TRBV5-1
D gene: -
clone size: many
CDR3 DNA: TGCGCCAGCAGCTTAAACAGGGCCACAGATACGCAGTATTTT
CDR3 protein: CASSLNRATDTQYF

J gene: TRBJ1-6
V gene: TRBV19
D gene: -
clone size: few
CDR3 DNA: TGTGCCAGTAGTCTCTCGGCGACAAATTCACCCCTCCACTTT
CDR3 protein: CASSLSATNSPLHF

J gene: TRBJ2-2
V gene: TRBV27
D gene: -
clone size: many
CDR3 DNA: TGTGCCAGCAGCCCCGTAGGGACGCCCACCGGGGAGCTGTTTTTT
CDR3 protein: CASSPVGTPTGELFF

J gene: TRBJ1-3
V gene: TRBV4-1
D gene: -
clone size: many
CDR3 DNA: TGCGCCAGCAGCACCGTTTCTGGAAACACCATATATTTT
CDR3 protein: CASSTVSGNTIYF

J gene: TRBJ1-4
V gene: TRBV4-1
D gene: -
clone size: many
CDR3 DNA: TGCGCCAGCAGGGGCAGTAATGAAAAACTGTTTTTT
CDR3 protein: CASRGSNEKLFF

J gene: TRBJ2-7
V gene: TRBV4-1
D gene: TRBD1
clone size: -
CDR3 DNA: TGCGCCAGCAGCCAAGAAACGGACAGGGGATTAGAATACTACGAGCAGTACTTC
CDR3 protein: CASSQETDRGLEYYEQYF

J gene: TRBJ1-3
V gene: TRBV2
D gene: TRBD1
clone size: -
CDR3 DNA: TGTGCCAGCAGTGGGAACCGGGACAGGGAGGACATCTATGGAAACACCATATATTTT
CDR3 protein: CASSGNRDREDIYGNTIYF

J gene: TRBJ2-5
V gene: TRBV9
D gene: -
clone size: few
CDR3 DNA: TGTGCCAGCAGCCCAGCAGGTTTGGAGACCCAGTACTTC
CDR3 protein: CASSPAGLETQYF

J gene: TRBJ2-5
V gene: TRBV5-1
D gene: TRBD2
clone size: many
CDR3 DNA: TGCGCCAGCAGCAACACCAGGACTAGCGGGAGTCGAGAGACCCAGTACTTC
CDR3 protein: CASSNTRTSGSRETQYF

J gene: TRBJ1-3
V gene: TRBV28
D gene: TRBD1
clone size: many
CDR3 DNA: TGTGCCAGCCACAATTACAGGGGGTCTGGAAACACCATATATTTT
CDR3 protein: CASHNYRGSGNTIYF

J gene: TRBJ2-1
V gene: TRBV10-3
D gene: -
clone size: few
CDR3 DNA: TGTGCCATCAAACGGGACGCCTACAATGAGCAGTTCTTC
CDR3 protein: CAIKRDAYNEQFF

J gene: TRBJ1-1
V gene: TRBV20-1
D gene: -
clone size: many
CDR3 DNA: TGCAGTGCTAGGGAGCTTTTAGGGCCAACTGAAGCTTTCTTT
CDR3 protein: CSARELLGPTEAFF

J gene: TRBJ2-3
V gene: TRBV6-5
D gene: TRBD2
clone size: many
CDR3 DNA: TGTGCCAGCAGTTATCTGCGGGGGGAAACAGATACGCAGTATTTT
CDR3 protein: CASSYLRGETDTQYF

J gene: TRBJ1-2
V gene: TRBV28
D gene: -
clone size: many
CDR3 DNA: TGTGCCAGCACCCCCGCCCTACAGGGTGTGGACTATGGCTACACCTTC
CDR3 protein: CASTPALQGVDYGYTF

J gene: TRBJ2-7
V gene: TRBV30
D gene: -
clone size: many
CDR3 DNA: TGTGCCTGGAGTGTAATTCTGGACTACGAGCAGTACTTC
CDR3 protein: CAWSVILDYEQYF

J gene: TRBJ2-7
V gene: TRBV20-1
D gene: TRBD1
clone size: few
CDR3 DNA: TGCAGTGCTAGAGCTCCGGGACAGGGTCAAGGCGAGCAGTACTTC
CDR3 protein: CSARAPGQGQGEQYF

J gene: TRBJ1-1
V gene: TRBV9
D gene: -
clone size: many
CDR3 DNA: TGTGCCAGCAGCGTAGGAGAGGGAGACATTGGGACTGAAGCTTTCTTT
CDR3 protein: CASSVGEGDIGTEAFF

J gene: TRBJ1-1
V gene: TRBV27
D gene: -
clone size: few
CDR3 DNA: TGTGCCAGCAGCCTGCTGTCGGTGACAGGCGGCACTGAAGCTTTCTTT
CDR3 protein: CASSLLSVTGGTEAFF

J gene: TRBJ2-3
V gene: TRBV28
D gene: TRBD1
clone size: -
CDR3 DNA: TGTGTCAGCAGTTTACGACAGGGGACAGATACGCAGTGTTTT
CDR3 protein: CVSSLRQGTDTQCF

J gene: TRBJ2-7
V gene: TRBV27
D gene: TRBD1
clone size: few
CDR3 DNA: TGTGCCAGCAGTTTAGCCGGGACAGACATCCCCTACGAGCAGTACTTC
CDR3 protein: CASSLAGTDIPYEQYF

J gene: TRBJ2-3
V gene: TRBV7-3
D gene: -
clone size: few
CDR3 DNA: TGTGCCAGCAGCCATGGGACCAGTAGCACAGATACGCAGTATTTT
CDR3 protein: CASSHGTSSTDTQYF

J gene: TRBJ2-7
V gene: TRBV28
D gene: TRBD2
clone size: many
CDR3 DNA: TGTGCCAGCAGTACCGTCCCGGGACTAGCTCACTCCTACGAGCAGTACTTC
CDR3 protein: CASSTVPGLAHSYEQYF

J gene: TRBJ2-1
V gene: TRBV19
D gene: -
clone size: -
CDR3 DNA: TGTGCCAGTGCTCTTTCGGCGGCCTACAATGAGCAGTTCTTC
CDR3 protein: CASALSAAYNEQFF

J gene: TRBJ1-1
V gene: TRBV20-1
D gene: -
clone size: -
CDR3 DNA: TGCAGTGCTAGTTCTTTGAACACTGAAACTTTCTTT
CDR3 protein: CSASSLNTETFF

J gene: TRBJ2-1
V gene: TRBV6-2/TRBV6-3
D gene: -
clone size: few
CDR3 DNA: TGTGCCAGCCTACAGGACCTGTCCTACAATGAGCAGTTCTTC
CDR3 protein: CASLQDLSYNEQFF

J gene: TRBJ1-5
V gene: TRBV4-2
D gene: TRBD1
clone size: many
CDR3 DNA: TGTGCCAGCAGCCAAGGTGGACAGGGCCCTATCTTGAATAGCAATCAGCCCCAGCATTTT
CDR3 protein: CASSQGGQGPILNSNQPQHF

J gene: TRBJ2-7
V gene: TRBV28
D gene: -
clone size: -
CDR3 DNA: TGTGCCAGCAGCCCTAGACCGGCCTCCTACGAGCAGTACTTC
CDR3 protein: CASSPRPASYEQYF

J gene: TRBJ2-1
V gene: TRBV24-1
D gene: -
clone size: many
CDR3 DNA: TGTGCCACCTCTCAACCCAATTGGTCGGGACCTTACAATGAGCAGTTCTTC
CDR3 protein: CATSQPNWSGPYNEQFF

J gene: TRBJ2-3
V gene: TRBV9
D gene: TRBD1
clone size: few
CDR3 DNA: TGTGCCAGCAGCGTAACCGGGACAGAAACCACAGATACGCAGTATTTT
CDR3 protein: CASSVTGTETTDTQYF

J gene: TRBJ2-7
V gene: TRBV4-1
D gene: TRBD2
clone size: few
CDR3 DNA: TGCGCCAGCAGCCAAGGGACTAGCGGGTACTTCTACGAGCAGTACTTC
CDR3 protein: CASSQGTSGYFYEQYF

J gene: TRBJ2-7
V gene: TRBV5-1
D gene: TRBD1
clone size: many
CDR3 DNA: TGCGCCAGCAGCTTGGAGACAGGGAGTTACGAGCAGTACTTC
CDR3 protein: CASSLETGSYEQYF

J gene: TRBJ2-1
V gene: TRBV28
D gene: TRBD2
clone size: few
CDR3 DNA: TGTGCCAGCAGGTCTAAGGGACTAGCGGGACTCTATGAGCAGTTCTTC
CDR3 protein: CASRSKGLAGLYEQFF

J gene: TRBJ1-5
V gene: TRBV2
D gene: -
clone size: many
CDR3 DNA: TGTGCCAGCAGTGCTGAGGATAGTACTGGCGATCAGCCCCAGCATTTT
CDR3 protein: CASSAEDSTGDQPQHF